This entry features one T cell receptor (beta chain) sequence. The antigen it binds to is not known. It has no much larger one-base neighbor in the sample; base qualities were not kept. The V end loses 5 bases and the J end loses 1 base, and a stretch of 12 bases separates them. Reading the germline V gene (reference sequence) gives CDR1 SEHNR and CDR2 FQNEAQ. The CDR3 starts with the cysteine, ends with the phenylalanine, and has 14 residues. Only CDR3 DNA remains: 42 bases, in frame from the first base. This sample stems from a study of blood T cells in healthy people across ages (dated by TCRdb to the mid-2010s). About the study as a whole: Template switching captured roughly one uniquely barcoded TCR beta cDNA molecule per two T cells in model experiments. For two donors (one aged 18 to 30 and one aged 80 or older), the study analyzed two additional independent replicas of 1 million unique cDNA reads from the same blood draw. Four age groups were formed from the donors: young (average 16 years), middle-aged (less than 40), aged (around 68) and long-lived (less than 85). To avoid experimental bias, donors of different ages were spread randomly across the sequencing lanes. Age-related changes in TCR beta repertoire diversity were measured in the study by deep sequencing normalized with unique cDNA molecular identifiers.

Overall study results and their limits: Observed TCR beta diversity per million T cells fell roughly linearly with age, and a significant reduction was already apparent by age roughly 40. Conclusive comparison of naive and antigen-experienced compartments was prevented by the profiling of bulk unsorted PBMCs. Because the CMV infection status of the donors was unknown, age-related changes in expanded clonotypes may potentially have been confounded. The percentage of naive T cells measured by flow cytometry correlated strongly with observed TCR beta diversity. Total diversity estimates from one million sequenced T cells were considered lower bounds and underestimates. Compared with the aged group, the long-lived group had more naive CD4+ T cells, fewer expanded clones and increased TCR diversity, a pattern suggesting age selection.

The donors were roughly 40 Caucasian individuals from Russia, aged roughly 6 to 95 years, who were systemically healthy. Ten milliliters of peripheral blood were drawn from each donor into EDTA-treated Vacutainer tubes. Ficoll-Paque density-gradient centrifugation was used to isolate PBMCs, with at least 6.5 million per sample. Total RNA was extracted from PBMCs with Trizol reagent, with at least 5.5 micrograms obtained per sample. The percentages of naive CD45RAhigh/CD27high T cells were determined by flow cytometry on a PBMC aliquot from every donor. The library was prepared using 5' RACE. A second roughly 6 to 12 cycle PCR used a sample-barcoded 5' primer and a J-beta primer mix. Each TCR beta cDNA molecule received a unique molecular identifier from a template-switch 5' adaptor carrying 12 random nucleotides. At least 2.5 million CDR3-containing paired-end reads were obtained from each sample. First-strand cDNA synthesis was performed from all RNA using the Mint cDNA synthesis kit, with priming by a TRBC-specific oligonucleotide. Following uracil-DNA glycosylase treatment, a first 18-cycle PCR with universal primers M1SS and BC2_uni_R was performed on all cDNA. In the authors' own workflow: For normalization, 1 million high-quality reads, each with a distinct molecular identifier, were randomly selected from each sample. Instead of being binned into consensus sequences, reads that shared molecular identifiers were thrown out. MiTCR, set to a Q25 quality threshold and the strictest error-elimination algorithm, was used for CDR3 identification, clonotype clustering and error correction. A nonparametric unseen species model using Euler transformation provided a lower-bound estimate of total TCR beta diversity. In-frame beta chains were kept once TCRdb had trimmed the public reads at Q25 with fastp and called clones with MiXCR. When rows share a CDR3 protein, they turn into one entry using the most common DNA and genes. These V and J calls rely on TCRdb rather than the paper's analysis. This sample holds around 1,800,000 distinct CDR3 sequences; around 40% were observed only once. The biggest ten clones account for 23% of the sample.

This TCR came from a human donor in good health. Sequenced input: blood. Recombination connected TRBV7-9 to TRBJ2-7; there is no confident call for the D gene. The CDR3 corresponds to CASSQSLGSYEQYF. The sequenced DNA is TGTGCCAGCAGCCAGAGCTTGGGTTCCTACGAGCAGTACTTC.